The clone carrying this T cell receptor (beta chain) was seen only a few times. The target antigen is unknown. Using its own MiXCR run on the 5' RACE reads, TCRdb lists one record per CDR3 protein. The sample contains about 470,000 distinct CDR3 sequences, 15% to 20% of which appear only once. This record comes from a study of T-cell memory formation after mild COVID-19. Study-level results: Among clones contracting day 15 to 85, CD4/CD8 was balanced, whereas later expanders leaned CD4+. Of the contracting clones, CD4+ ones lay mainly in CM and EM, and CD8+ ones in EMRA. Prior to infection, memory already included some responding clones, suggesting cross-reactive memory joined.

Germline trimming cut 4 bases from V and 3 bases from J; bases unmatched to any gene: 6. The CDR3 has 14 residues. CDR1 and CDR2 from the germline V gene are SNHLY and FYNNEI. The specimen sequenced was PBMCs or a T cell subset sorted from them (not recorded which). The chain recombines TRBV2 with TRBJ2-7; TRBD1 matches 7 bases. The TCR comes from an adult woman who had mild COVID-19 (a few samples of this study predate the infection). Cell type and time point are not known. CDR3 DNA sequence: TGTGCCAGCAGTGCGGGACAGTTAAGCTACGAGCAGTACTTC. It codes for CASSAGQLSYEQYF.